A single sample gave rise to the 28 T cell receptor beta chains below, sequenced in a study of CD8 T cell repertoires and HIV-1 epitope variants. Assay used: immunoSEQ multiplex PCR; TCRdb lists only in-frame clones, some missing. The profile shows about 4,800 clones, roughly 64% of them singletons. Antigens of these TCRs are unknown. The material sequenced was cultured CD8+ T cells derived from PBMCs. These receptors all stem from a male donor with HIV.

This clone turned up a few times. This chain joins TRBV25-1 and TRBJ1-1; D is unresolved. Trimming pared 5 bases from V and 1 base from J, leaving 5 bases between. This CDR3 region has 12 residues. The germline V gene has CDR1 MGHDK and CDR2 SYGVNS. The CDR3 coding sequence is TGTGCCAGCAGTCGACAGAACACTGAAGCTTTCTTT. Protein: CASSRQNTEAFF.

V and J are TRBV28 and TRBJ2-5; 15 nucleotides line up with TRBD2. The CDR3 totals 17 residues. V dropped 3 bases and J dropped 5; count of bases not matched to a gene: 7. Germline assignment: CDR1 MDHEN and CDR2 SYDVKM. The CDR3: CASSFGTSGGRWETQYF. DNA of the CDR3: TGTGCCAGCAGTTTTGGGACTAGCGGGGGGAGATGGGAGACCCAGTACTTC.

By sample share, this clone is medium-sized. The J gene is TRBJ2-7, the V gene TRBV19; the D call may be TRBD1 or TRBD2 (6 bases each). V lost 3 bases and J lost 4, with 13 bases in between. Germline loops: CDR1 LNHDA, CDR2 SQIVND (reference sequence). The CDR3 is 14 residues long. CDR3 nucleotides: TGTGCCAGTAGTATCTCGTCGGGGGCTTACGAGCAGTACTTC. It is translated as CASSISSGAYEQYF.

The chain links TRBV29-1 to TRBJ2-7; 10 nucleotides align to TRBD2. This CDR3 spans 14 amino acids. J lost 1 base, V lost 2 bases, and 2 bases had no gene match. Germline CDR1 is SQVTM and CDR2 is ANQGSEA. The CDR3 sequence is CSVELAGASYEQYF. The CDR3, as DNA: TGCAGCGTTGAACTAGCGGGGGCTTCCTACGAGCAGTACTTC.

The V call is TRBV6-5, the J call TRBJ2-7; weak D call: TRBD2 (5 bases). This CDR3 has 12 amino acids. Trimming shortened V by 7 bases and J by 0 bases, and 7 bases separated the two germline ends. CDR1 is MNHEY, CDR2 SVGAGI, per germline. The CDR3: CASTGNSYEQYF. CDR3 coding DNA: TGTGCCAGCACGGGGAACTCCTACGAGCAGTACTTC.

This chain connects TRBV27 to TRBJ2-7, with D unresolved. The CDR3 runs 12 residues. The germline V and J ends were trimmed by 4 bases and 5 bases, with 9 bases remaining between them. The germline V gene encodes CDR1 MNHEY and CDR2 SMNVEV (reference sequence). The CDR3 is CASSSRTDEQYF. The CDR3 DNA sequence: TGTGCCAGCAGTTCCAGGACGGACGAGCAGTACTTC.

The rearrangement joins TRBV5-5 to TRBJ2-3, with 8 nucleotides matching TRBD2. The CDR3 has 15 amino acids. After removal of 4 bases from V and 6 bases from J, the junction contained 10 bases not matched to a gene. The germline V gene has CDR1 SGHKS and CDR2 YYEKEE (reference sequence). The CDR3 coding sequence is TGTGCCAGCAGCGCCTCATGGGCTAGCGGGGATACGCAGTATTTT. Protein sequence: CASSASWASGDTQYF.

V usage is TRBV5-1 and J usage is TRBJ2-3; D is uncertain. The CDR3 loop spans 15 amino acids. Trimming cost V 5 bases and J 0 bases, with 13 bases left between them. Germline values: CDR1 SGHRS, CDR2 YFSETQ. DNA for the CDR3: TGCGCCAGCAGTTGGTTAGTCCCAAGCACAGATACGCAGTATTTT. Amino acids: CASSWLVPSTDTQYF.

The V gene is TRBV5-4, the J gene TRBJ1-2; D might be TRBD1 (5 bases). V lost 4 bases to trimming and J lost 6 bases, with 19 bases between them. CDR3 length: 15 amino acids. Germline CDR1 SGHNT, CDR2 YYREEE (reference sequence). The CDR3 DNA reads TGTGCCAGCAGCACAACCCGGGGGGGGGAACATGGCTACACCTTC. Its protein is CASSTTRGGEHGYTF. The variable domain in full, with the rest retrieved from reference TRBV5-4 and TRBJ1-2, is ETGVTQSPTHLIKTRGQQVTLRCSSQSGHNTVSWYQQALGQGPQFIFQYYREEENGRGNFPPRFSGLQFPNYSSELNVNALELDDSALYLCASSTTRGGEHGYTFGSGTRLTVV.

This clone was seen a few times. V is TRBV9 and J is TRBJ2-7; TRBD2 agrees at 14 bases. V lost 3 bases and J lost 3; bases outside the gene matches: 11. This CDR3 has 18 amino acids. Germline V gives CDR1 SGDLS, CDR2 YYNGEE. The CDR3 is CASSAGTSGGIAYYEQYF. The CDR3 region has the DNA TGTGCCAGCAGCGCAGGGACTAGCGGGGGAATTGCGTACTACGAGCAGTACTTC. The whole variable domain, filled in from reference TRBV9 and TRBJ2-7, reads DSGVTQTPKHLITATGQRVTLRCSPRSGDLSVYWYQQSLDQGLQFLIQYYNGEERAKGNILERFSAQQFPDLHSELNLSSLELGDSALYFCASSAGTSGGIAYYEQYFGPGTRLTVT.

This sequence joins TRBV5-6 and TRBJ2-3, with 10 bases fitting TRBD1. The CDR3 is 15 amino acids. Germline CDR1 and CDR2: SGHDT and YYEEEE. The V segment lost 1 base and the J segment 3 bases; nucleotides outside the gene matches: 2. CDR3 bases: TGTGCCAGCAGCTTGTGGGACAGGGGTACAGATACGCAGTATTTT. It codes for CASSLWDRGTDTQYF.

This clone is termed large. The CDR3 DNA sequence: TGTGCCAGCTCACCAGGGGCGAACACTGAAGCTTTCTTT. Translating it yields CASSPGANTEAFF. The rearrangement uses TRBV18 and TRBJ1-1; possibly TRBD1 for D (5 bases). Germline-derived CDR1 and CDR2 are KGHSH and LQKENI. This CDR3 has 13 amino acids. V lost 2 bases, J lost 1 base, and 5 bases lay in between.

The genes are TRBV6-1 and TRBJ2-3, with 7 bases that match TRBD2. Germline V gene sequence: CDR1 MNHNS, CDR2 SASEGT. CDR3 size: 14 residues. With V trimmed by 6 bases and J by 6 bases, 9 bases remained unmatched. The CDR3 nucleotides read TGTGCCAGCAGCGACCTCAATAGCGGGGATACGCAGTATTTT. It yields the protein CASSDLNSGDTQYF.

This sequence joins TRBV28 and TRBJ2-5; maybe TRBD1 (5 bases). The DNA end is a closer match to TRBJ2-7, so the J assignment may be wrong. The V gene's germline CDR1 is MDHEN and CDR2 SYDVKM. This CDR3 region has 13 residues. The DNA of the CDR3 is TGTGCCAGCAGTTTATTAGACAGCTACGAGCAGTACTTC. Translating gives CASSLLDSYEQYF.

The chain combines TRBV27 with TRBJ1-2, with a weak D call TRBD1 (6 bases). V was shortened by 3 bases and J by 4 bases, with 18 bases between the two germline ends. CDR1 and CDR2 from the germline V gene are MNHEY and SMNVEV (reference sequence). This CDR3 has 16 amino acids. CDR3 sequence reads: CASSFSGGQGRYGYTF. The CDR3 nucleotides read TGTGCCAGCAGTTTCTCCGGAGGGCAGGGGCGCTATGGCTACACCTTC.

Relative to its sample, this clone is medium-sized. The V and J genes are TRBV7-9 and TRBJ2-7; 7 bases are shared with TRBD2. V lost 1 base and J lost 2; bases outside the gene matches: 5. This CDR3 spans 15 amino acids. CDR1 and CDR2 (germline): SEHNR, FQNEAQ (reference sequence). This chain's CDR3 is CASSLVGGGAYEQYF. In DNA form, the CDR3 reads TGTGCCAGCAGCTTAGTGGGCGGGGGTGCCTACGAGCAGTACTTC.

The CDR3 DNA sequence: TGTGCCAGCAGTTTACTAGCGGGAGGGTACAATGAGCAGTTCTTC. Its translation: CASSLLAGGYNEQFF. The chain carries TRBV27 and TRBJ2-1; 12 bases align to TRBD2. Germline V lookup: CDR1 MNHEY, CDR2 SMNVEV (reference sequence). This CDR3 comprises 15 residues. Germline trimming cut 2 bases from V and 4 bases from J; bases unmatched to any gene: 0.

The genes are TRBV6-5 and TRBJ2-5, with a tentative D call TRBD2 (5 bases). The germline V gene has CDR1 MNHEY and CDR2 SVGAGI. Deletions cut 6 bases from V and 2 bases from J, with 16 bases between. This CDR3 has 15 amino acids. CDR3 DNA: TGTGCCAGCAGCTCCGCCGGGATAGATCAAGAGACCCAGTACTTC. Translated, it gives CASSSAGIDQETQYF.

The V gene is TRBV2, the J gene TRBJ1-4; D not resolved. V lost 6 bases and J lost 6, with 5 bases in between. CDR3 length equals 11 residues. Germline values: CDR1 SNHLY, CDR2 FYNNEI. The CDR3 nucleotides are TGTGCCAGCAGGGTGGATGAAAAACTGTTTTTT. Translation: CASRVDEKLFF.

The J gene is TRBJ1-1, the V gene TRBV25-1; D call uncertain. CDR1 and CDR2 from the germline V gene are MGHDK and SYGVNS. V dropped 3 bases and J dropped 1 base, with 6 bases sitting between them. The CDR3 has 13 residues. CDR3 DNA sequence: TGTGCCAGCAGTGAGGCAGGGAACACTGAAGCTTTCTTT. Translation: CASSEAGNTEAFF.

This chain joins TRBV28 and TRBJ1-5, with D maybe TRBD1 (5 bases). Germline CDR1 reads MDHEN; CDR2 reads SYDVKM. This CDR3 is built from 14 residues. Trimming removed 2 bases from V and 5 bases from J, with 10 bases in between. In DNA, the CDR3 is TGTGCCAGCAGTTTACAGGCGGGGGATCAGCCCCAGCATTTT. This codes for CASSLQAGDQPQHF.

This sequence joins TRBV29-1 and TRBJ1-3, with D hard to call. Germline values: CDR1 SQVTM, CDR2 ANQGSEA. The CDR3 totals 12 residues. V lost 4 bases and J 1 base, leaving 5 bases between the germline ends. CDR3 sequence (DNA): TGCAGCGTTGCGGAATCTGGAAACACCATATATTTT. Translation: CSVAESGNTIYF.

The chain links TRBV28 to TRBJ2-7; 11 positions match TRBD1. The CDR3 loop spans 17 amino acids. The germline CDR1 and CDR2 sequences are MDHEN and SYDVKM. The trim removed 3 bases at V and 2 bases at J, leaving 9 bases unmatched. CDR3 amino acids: CASSFRGTGGHTYEQYF. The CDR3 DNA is TGTGCCAGCAGTTTCAGGGGGACAGGGGGTCATACCTACGAGCAGTACTTC.

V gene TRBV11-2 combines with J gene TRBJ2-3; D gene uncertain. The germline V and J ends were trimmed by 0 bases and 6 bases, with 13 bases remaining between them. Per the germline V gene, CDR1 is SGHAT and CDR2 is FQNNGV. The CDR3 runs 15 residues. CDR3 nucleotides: TGTGCCAGCAGCTTAGAACCCGGAGATGAGGATACGCAGTATTTT. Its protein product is CASSLEPGDEDTQYF.

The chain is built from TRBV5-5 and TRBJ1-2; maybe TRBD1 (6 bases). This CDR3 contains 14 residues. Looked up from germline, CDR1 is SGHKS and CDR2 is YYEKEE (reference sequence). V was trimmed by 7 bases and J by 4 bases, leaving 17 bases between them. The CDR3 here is CASERGGGGYGYTF. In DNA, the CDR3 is TGTGCCAGCGAACGGGGTGGGGGCGGCTATGGCTACACCTTC.

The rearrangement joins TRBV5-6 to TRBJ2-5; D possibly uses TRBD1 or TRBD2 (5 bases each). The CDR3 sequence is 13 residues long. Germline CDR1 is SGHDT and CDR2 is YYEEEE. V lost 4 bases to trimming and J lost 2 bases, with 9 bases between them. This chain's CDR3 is CASSTGGQETQYF. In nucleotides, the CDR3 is TGTGCCAGCAGCACTGGGGGTCAAGAGACCCAGTACTTC. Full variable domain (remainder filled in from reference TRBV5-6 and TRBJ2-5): DAGVTQSPTHLIKTRGQQVTLRCSPKSGHDTVSWYQQALGQGPQFIFQYYEEEERQRGNFPDRFSGHQFPNYSSELNVNALLLGDSALYLCASSTGGQETQYFGPGTRLLVL.

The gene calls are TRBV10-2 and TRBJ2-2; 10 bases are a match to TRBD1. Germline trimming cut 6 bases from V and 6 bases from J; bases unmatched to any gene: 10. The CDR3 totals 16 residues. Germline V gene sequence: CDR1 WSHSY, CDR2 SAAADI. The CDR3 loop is CASRPGQGIYPGELFF. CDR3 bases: TGCGCCAGCAGACCGGGACAGGGGATATATCCCGGGGAGCTGTTTTTT.

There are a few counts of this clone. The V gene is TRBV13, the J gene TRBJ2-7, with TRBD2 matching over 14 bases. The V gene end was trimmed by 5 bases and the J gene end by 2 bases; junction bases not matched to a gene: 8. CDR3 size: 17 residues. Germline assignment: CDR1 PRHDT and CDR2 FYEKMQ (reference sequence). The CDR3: CASSTRTSGRIPYEQYF. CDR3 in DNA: TGTGCCAGCAGCACCCGGACTAGCGGGAGGATCCCCTACGAGCAGTACTTC.